Each of the 27 T cell receptor beta chains below was sequenced from the same sample in a study of blood T cell repertoires in COVID-19. Clones were sequenced by immunoSEQ multiplex PCR, and TCRdb holds only the in-frame ones, with some missing. The sample contains some 68,000 clones, around 90% of which appear only once. Source material: peripheral blood. Receptors originate from a man aged 35-49 years with COVID-19, enrolled during active disease.

The chain employs TRBV27 and TRBJ1-4; no clear D. V was pared by 7 bases and J by 8 bases, with 14 bases between. Germline V gene sequence: CDR1 MNHEY, CDR2 SMNVEV (reference sequence). There are 13 residues in the CDR3. Here the CDR3 DNA reads TGTGCCAGCAACTCGGGGTTAGGGGAAAAACTGTTTTTT. This encodes CASNSGLGEKLFF.

This clone was seen a single time. J is TRBJ2-1 and V is TRBV9; 9 bases agree with TRBD2. CDR3 length: 19 amino acids. Germline trimming cut 0 bases from V and 2 bases from J; bases unmatched to any gene: 12. Germline V gene lookup returns CDR1 SGDLS and CDR2 YYNGEE. The chain's CDR3 is CASSVAKRGASSTYNEQFF. CDR3 coding DNA: TGTGCCAGCAGCGTAGCTAAGCGGGGGGCCTCAAGTACCTACAATGAGCAGTTCTTC. The entire variable domain, with the rest obtained from reference TRBV9 and TRBJ2-1, is as follows: DSGVTQTPKHLITATGQRVTLRCSPRSGDLSVYWYQQSLDQGLQFLIQYYNGEERAKGNILERFSAQQFPDLHSELNLSSLELGDSALYFCASSVAKRGASSTYNEQFFGPGTRLTVL.

The chain carries TRBV12-3 or TRBV12-4 and TRBJ1-3; D unresolved. V lost 7 bases and J lost 7, with 11 bases in between. The CDR3 runs to 12 residues. CDR3 in amino acids: CASTPLRNTIYF. In nucleotides, the CDR3 is TGTGCCAGCACCCCCTTGAGGAACACCATATATTTT.

The rearrangement uses TRBV2 and TRBJ1-1; D is possibly TRBD1 (5 bases). Per germline, CDR1 SNHLY and CDR2 FYNNEI. V was pared by 6 bases and J by 8 bases, with 13 bases between. The CDR3 contains 12 residues. CDR3 nucleotides: TGTGCCAGCAGGGAGGGGCGGTCCGAAGCTTTCTTT. This translates into CASREGRSEAFF. Full variable domain (missing parts from reference TRBV2 and TRBJ1-1): EPEVTQTPSHQVTQMGQEVILRCVPISNHLYFYWYRQILGQKVEFLVSFYNNEISEKSEIFDDQFSVERPDGSNFTLKIRSTKLEDSAMYFCASREGRSEAFFGQGTRLTVV.

The genes are TRBV30 and TRBJ1-4, with D maybe TRBD1 (6 bases). In germline, CDR1 is GTSNPN, CDR2 SVGIG (reference sequence). There are 13 residues in the CDR3. V lost 3 bases and J 10 bases, leaving 15 bases between the germline ends. This CDR3 is CAWRNRVTGKLFF. The CDR3 coding sequence is TGTGCCTGGAGAAACAGGGTCACGGGAAAACTGTTTTTT. Full variable domain (remainder filled in from reference TRBV30 and TRBJ1-4): SQTIHQWPATLVQPVGSPLSLECTVEGTSNPNLYWYRQAAGRGLQLLFYSVGIGQISSEVPQNLSASRPQDRQFILSSKKLLLSDSGFYLCAWRNRVTGKLFFGSGTQLSVL.

The V call is TRBV9, the J call TRBJ1-1; a possible D gene is TRBD1 (6 bases). The CDR3 length is 18 residues. CDR1 and CDR2 (germline): SGDLS, YYNGEE. Trimming left V 0 bases short and J 0 bases short, with 18 bases between. For the CDR3, the DNA is TGTGCCAGCAGCGTAGCCCTGCCGGACAGCCACATGAACACTGAAGCTTTCTTT. Its translation is CASSVALPDSHMNTEAFF.

The rearrangement uses TRBV10-3 and TRBJ1-2; no definite D call. Germline loops: CDR1 ENHRY, CDR2 SYGVKD. The CDR3 runs 12 residues. The germline V and J ends were trimmed by 2 bases and 5 bases, with 6 bases remaining between them. CDR3 DNA: TGTGCCATCAGTGAGGGCAGGTATGGCTACACCTTC. Amino acid sequence: CAISEGRYGYTF.

V gene TRBV5-1 combines with J gene TRBJ2-3, with TRBD2 matching 12 bases. Per germline, CDR1 SGHRS and CDR2 YFSETQ. CDR3 length: 15 residues. J was trimmed by 3 bases and V by 4 bases; bases with no gene match: 3. CDR3 sequence: CASSPGTSGTDTQYF. The DNA for the CDR3 is TGCGCCAGCAGCCCCGGGACTAGCGGGACAGATACGCAGTATTTT.

The chain links TRBV30 to TRBJ1-2; TRBD1 matches 10 bases. From germline, CDR1 is GTSNPN and CDR2 SVGIG (reference sequence). After removal of 4 bases from V and 3 bases from J, the junction contained 2 bases not matched to a gene. CDR3 size: 13 residues. The CDR3 DNA follows: TGTGCCTGGACGACAGGGGGCGACTATGGCTACACCTTC. The encoded protein is CAWTTGGDYGYTF.

The genes are TRBV7-9 and TRBJ2-7; TRBD2 matches 8 bases. This CDR3 region has 16 residues. Trimming took 4 bases from V and 0 from J; bases not matched to a gene: 8. Germline V gene lookup returns CDR1 SEHNR and CDR2 FQNEAQ (reference sequence). The CDR3: CASSSISGDSSYEQYF. As DNA, the CDR3 is TGTGCCAGCAGCTCTATTAGCGGGGATAGCTCCTACGAGCAGTACTTC. The full variable domain, with the rest looked up from reference TRBV7-9 and TRBJ2-7, is DTGVSQNPRHKITKRGQNVTFRCDPISEHNRLYWYRQTLGQGPEFLTYFQNEAQLEKSRLLSDRFSAERPKGSFSTLEIQRTEQGDSAMYLCASSSISGDSSYEQYFGPGTRLTVT.

V and J are TRBV4-1 and TRBJ2-3, with 7 bases aligning to TRBD1. The trim removed 3 bases at V and 0 bases at J, leaving 15 bases unmatched. Germline-derived CDR1 and CDR2 are MGHRA and YSYEKL. The CDR3 is 19 amino acids. The CDR3 sequence: CASSHGSYRGPISTDTQYF. The CDR3 nucleotides are TGCGCCAGCAGCCACGGATCCTACAGGGGACCCATTAGCACAGATACGCAGTATTTT.

This chain joins TRBV3-1 (or the pseudogene TRBV3-2) and TRBJ1-1, with D perhaps TRBD1 (6 bases). The V end lost 8 bases, the J end lost 1 base, and 14 bases lay between the germline ends. This CDR3 spans 14 amino acids. Germline values: CDR1 LGHDT, CDR2 YNNKEL (reference sequence). DNA of the CDR3: TGTGCCAGCGTACCTAGGGGGGGGAACACTGAAGCTTTCTTT. Protein sequence: CASVPRGGNTEAFF.

The chain has TRBV2 and TRBJ2-1; TRBD2 is a possible D gene (7 bases). The CDR3 has 15 residues. V shed 5 bases and J shed 7 bases, with 18 bases lying between them. CDR1 is SNHLY and CDR2 is FYNNEI in the germline V gene. CDR3 sequence reads: CASSQSGGLWNEQFF. The CDR3 DNA reads TGTGCCAGCAGTCAATCCGGGGGGCTCTGGAATGAGCAGTTCTTC.

The genes are TRBV5-1 and TRBJ2-5; D is uncertain. The germline V and J ends were trimmed by 5 bases and 2 bases, with 10 bases remaining between them. CDR3 length: 13 residues. Germline V gene lookup returns CDR1 SGHRS and CDR2 YFSETQ. The CDR3 DNA sequence: TGCGCCAGCAGGACAAATTCGCAAGAGACCCAGTACTTC. Translating gives CASRTNSQETQYF.

J is TRBJ2-7 and V is TRBV3-1 (or the pseudogene TRBV3-2), with D perhaps TRBD1 (5 bases). Between the trimmed V and J ends, which lost 5 bases and 6 bases, there was a span of 11 bases. Germline-derived CDR1 and CDR2 are LGHDT and YNNKEL (reference sequence). The CDR3 is 12 amino acids. The CDR3 nucleotides read TGTGCCAGCAGCTTCAGGGTCGGCGAGCAGTACTTC. Its protein is CASSFRVGEQYF.

The V call is TRBV7-3, the J call TRBJ2-5; D not resolved. The CDR3 sequence is 13 residues long. The germline CDR1 and CDR2 sequences are SGHTA and FQGTGA. With 1 base removed from V and 0 bases from J, the gap between germline ends came to 3 bases. DNA for the CDR3: TGTGCCAGCAGCTTAAACAACCAAGAGACCCAGTACTTC. Translating it yields CASSLNNQETQYF.

The gene calls are TRBV19 and TRBJ2-7; maybe TRBD1 (5 bases). V was pared by 3 bases and J by 0 bases, with 9 bases between. The CDR3 runs to 14 residues. CDR1 is LNHDA and CDR2 is SQIVND in the germline V gene (reference sequence). CDR3 nucleotides: TGTGCCAGTAGTATGGGGCTCGGCTCCTACGAGCAGTACTTC. This codes for CASSMGLGSYEQYF.

The chain uses TRBV4-1 and TRBJ2-2; 9 bases agree with TRBD2. CDR1 and CDR2 (germline): MGHRA, YSYEKL. This CDR3 is 16 amino acids long. Unmatched junction bases numbered 5, after V lost 1 base and J lost 5 bases. The CDR3 reads CASSQGLAALTGELFF. CDR3 in DNA: TGCGCCAGCAGCCAAGGACTAGCGGCGTTGACCGGGGAGCTGTTTTTT.

The V call is TRBV25-1, the J call TRBJ1-2; tentatively, D is TRBD1 (6 bases). V lost 6 bases and J lost 6, with 17 bases in between. CDR3 length equals 14 residues. Germline values: CDR1 MGHDK, CDR2 SYGVNS. The CDR3 sequence is CASSADRGVNGYTF. The CDR3 bases are TGTGCCAGCAGCGCGGACAGAGGCGTGAATGGCTACACCTTC.

The genes are TRBV5-1 and TRBJ2-1; 7 bases agree with TRBD1. The CDR3 extends over 12 amino acids. Losses at the gene ends were 3 bases for V and 8 bases for J; bases not matched to a gene: 2. Germline-derived CDR1 and CDR2 are SGHRS and YFSETQ. CDR3 bases: TGCGCCAGCAGCTACAGGGGCGATGAGCAGTTCTTC. It codes for CASSYRGDEQFF.

This clone was seen only a few times. The chain has TRBV30 and TRBJ1-5; tentatively, D is TRBD1 (5 bases). V lost 5 bases and J 15 bases, leaving 23 bases between the germline ends. This CDR3 has 13 amino acids. Germline lookup yields CDR1 GTSNPN and CDR2 SVGIG (reference sequence). The CDR3 bases are TGTGCCTGGGGCTCAGCGAACCCGCAGGGTCTGCATTTT. Its protein product is CAWGSANPQGLHF.

Only one count was recorded for this clone. V is TRBV19 and J is TRBJ1-1; 7 nucleotides agree with TRBD1. CDR1 is LNHDA and CDR2 is SQIVND in the germline V gene (reference sequence). V lost 5 bases and J lost 1; bases outside the gene matches: 4. The length of the CDR3 is 14 residues. The CDR3, as DNA: TGTGCCAGTAGTGTGGACAGGCGGAACACTGAAGCTTTCTTT. This translates into CASSVDRRNTEAFF.

The rearrangement uses TRBV6-5 and TRBJ1-2; TRBD1 matches 10 bases. Germline CDR1 and CDR2: MNHEY and SVGAGI. V gave up 6 bases and J gave up 8 bases; unmatched junction bases: 6. CDR3 length: 13 amino acids. The CDR3 region is CASSFGQGEGYTF. The CDR3 DNA is TGTGCCAGCAGCTTTGGACAGGGGGAAGGCTACACCTTC.

The gene calls are TRBV29-1 and TRBJ2-2; TRBD1 matches 7 bases. The V gene's germline CDR1 is SQVTM and CDR2 ANQGSEA. The trim removed 4 bases at V and 5 bases at J, leaving 7 bases unmatched. The CDR3 spans 14 residues. This chain's CDR3 is CSVVYRGRTGELFF. The CDR3 DNA sequence: TGCAGCGTTGTGTATAGGGGGCGAACCGGGGAGCTGTTTTTT.

The V and J genes are TRBV7-9 and TRBJ2-7; D is possibly TRBD1 (5 bases). The CDR3 has 15 residues. CDR1 is SEHNR, CDR2 FQNEAQ, per germline (reference sequence). V was cut by 2 bases and J by 3 bases, with 14 bases left in between. The CDR3 spells CASSLFGTGYYEQYF. In nucleotides, the CDR3 is TGTGCCAGCAGCTTATTTGGAACAGGCTACTACGAGCAGTACTTC.

The chain links TRBV19 to TRBJ1-5; D is undetermined. The ends were cut back, 4 bases at V and 6 bases at J, with 10 bases in the middle. Germline CDR1 reads LNHDA; CDR2 reads SQIVND (reference sequence). CDR3 length: 13 residues. CDR3 nucleotide sequence: TGTGCCAGTAGTACGGGGTTTGGTCAGCCCCAGCATTTT. Translating it yields CASSTGFGQPQHF.

The chain links TRBV6-1 to TRBJ1-1; maybe TRBD1 (6 bases). Between the trimmed V and J ends, which lost 0 bases and 8 bases, there was a span of 16 bases. CDR3 length equals 15 residues. The V gene's germline CDR1 is MNHNS and CDR2 SASEGT. DNA for the CDR3: TGTGCCAGCAGTGAAGCTAACTTTCTAGGGACAGAAGCTTTCTTT. This codes for CASSEANFLGTEAFF.